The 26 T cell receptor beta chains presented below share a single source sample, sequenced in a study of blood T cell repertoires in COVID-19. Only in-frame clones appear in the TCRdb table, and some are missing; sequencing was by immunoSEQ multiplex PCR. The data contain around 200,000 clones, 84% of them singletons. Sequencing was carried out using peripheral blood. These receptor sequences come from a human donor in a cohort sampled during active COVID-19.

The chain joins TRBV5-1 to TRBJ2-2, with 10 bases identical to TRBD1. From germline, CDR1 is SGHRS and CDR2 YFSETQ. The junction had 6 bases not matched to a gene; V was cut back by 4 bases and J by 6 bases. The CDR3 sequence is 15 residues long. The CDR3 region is CASSPGQGVPGELFF. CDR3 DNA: TGCGCCAGCAGCCCCGGACAGGGGGTTCCCGGGGAGCTGTTTTTT.

The CDR3 reads CASSSGGEETQYF. The CDR3 coding sequence is TGTGCCAGCAGCTCCGGGGGGGAAGAGACCCAGTACTTC. The chain links TRBV7-3 to TRBJ2-5; 8 bases are shared with TRBD2. This CDR3 has 13 residues. V trimming: 4 bases; J trimming: 3 bases; junction bases outside the gene matches: 1. Germline-derived CDR1 and CDR2 are SGHTA and FQGTGA.

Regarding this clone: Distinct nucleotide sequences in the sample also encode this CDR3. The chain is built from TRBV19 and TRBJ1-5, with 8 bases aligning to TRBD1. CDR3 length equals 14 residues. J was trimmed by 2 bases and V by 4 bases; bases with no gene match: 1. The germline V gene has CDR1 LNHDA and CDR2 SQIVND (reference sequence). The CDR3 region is CASSTTGGNQPQHF. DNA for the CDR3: TGTGCCAGTAGTACGACAGGGGGCAATCAGCCCCAGCATTTT.

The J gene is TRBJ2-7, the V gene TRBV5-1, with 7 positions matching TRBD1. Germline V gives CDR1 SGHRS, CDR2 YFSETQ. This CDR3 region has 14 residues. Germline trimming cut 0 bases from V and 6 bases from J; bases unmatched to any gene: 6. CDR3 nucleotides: TGCGCCAGCAGCTTGGCTGACAGGGACGGCGAGCAGTACTTC. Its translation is CASSLADRDGEQYF.

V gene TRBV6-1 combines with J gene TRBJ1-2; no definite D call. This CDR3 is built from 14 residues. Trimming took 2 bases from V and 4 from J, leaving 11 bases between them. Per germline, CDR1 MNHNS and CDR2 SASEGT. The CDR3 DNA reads TGTGCCAGCAGTGAATGGGCGGGAACCTATGGCTACACCTTC. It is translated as CASSEWAGTYGYTF.

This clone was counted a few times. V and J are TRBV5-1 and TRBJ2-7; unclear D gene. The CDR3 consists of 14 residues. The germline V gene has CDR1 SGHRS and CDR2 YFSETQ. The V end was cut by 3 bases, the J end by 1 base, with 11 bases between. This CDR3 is CASSWAIKSYEQYF. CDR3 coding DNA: TGCGCCAGCAGCTGGGCAATTAAATCCTACGAGCAGTACTTC.

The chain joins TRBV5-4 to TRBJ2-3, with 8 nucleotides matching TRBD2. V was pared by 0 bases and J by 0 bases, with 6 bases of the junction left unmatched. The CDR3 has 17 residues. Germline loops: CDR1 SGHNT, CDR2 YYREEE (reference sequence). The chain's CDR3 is CASSLELAGLSTDTQYF. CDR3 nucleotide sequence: TGTGCCAGCAGCTTGGAGCTAGCGGGCTTGAGCACAGATACGCAGTATTTT.

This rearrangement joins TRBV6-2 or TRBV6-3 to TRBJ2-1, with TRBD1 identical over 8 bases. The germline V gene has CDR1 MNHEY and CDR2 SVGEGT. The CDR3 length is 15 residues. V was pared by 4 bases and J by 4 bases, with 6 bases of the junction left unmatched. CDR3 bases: TGTGCCAGCAGTTCGACGACAGGGGCTTACAATGAGCAGTTCTTC. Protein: CASSSTTGAYNEQFF.

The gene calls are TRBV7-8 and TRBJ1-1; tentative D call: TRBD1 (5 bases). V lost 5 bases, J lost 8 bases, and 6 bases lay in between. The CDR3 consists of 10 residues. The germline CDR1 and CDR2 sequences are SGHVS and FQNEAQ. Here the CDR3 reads CASSRQEAFF. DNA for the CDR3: TGTGCCAGCAGCCGACAGGAAGCTTTCTTT.

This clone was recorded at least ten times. The CDR3 bases are TGTGCCATCAGTGAGTCGGACAGGGATTTTCGGAACACCATATATTTT. This translates into CAISESDRDFRNTIYF. V gene TRBV10-3 combines with J gene TRBJ1-3; 8 positions agree with TRBD1. Losses at the gene ends were 0 bases for V and 7 bases for J; bases not matched to a gene: 8. Germline assignment: CDR1 ENHRY and CDR2 SYGVKD. This CDR3 spans 16 amino acids.

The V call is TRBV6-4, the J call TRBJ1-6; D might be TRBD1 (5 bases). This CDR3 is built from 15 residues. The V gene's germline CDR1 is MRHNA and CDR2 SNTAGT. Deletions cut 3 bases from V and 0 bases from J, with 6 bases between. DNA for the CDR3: TGTGCCAGCAGTGAGACAGACTCCTATAATTCACCCCTCCACTTT. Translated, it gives CASSETDSYNSPLHF.

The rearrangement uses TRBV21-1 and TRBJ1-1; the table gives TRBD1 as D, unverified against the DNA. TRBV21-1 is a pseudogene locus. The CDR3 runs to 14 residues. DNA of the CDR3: TGTGCCAGCAGGGACAGGGGGGGACTCACTGAAGCTTTCTTT. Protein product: CASRDRGGLTEAFF.

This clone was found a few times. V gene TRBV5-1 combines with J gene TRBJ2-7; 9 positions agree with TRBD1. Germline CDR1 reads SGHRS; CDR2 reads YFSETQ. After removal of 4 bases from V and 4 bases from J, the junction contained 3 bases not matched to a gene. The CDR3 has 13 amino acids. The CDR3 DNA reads TGCGCCAGCAGCCCGGACAGGGGTTACGAGCAGTACTTC. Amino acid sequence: CASSPDRGYEQYF.

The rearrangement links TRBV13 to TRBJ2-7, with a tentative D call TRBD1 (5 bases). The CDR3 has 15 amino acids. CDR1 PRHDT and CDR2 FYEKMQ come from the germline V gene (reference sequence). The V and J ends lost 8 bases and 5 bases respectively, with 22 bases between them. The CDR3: CASSGRVNPIHEQYF. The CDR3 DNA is TGTGCCAGCTCGGGCAGGGTCAACCCTATCCACGAGCAGTACTTC.

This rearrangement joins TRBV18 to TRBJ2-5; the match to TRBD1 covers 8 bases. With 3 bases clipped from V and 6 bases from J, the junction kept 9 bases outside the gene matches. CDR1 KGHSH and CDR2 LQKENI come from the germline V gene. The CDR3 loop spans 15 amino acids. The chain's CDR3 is CASSPDVRDRKTQYF. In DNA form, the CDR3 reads TGTGCCAGCTCACCCGATGTACGGGACAGGAAGACCCAGTACTTC.

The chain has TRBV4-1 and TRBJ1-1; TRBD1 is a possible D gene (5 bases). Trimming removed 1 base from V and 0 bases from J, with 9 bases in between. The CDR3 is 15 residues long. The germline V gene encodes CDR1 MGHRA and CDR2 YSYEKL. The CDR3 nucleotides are TGCGCCAGCAGCCAAGTGCCACAGGTGAACACTGAAGCTTTCTTT. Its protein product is CASSQVPQVNTEAFF.

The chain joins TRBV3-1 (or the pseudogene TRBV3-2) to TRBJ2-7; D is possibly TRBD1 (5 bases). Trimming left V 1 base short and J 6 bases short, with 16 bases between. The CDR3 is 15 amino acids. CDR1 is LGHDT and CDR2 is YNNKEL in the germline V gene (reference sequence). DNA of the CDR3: TGTGCCAGCAGCCAAGGTTCACAGGCTTTCGGCGAGCAGTACTTC. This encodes CASSQGSQAFGEQYF.

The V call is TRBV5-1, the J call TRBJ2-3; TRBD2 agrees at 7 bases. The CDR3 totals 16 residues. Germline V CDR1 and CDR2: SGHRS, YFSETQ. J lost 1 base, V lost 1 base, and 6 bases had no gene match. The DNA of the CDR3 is TGCGCCAGCAGCTTGCTGGCCAGCGGGGGCACAGATACGCAGTATTTT. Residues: CASSLLASGGTDTQYF.

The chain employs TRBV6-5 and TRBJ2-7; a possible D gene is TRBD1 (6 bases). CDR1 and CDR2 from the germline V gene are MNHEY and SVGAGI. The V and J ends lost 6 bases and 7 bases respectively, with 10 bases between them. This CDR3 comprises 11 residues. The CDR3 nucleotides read TGTGCCAGCAGCCGCAGGGGTGAGCAGTACTTC. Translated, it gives CASSRRGEQYF.

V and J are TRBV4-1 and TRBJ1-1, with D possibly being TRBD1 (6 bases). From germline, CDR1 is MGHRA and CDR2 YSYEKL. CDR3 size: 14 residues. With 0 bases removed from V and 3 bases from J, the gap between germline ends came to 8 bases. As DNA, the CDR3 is TGCGCCAGCAGCCAAGAACAGGGTTACACTGAAGCTTTCTTT. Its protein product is CASSQEQGYTEAFF.

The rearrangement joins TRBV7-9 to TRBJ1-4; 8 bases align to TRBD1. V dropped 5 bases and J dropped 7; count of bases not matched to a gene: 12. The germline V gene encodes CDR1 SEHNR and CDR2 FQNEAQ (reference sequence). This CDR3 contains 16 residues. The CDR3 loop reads CASSPHYRGEVEKLFF. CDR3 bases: TGTGCCAGCAGCCCACATTACAGGGGGGAGGTTGAAAAACTGTTTTTT.

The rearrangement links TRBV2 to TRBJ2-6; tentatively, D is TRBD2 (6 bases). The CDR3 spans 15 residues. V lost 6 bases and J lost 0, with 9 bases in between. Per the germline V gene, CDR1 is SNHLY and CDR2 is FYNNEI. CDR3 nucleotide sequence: TGTGCCAGCAGGGGACTGATCTCTGGGGCCAACGTCCTGACTTTC. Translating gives CASRGLISGANVLTF.

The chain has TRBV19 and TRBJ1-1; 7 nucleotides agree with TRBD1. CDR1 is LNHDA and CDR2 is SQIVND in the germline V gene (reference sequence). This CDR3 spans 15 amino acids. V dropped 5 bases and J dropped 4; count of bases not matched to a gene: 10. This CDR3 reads CASSLRLTGSTEAFF. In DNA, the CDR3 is TGTGCCAGTAGTCTACGGTTGACAGGGTCCACTGAAGCTTTCTTT.

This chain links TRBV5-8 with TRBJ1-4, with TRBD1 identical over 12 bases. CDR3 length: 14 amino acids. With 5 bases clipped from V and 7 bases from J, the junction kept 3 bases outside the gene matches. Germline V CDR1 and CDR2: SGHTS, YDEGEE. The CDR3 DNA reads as TGTGCCAGCAGGGGACAGGGGGCTAGTGAAAAACTGTTTTTT. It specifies CASRGQGASEKLFF.

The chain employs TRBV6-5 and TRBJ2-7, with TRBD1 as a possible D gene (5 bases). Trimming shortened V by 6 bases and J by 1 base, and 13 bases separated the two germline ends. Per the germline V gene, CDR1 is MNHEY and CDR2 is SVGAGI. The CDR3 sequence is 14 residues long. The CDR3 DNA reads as TGTGCCAGCAGCTTCCAAACAGGTTCCTACGAGCAGTACTTC. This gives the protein CASSFQTGSYEQYF.

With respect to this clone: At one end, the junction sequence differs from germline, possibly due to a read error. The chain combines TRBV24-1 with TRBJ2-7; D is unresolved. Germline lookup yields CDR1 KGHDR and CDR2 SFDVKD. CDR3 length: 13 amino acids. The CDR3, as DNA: TGTGCCACCAGTGATCCCGTCTCCGACGAGCAGTACTTC. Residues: CATSDPVSDEQYF.